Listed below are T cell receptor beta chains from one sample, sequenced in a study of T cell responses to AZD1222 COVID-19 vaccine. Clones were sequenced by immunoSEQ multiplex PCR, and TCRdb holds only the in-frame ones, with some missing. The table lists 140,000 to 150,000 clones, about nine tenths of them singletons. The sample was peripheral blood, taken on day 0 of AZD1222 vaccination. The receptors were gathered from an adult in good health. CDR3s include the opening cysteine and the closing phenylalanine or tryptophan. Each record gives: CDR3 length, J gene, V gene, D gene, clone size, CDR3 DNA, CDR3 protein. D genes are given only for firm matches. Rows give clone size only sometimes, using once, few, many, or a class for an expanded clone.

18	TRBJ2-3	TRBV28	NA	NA	TGTGCCAGCAGTTTATGGGGTAGGGGAGGCCGAAGCACAGATACGCAGTATTTT	CASSLWGRGGRSTDTQYF
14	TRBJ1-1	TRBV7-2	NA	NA	TGTGCCAGCAGCTTACGGGACCCGAACACTGAAGCTTTCTTT	CASSLRDPNTEAFF
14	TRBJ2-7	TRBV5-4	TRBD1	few	TGTGCCAGCAGCTCGCGGACAGGGTCCCACGAGCAGTACTTC	CASSSRTGSHEQYF
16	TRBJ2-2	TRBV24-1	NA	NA	TGTGCCACCAGTGACTCCAAGGACGGAAACACCGGGGAGCTGTTTTTT	CATSDSKDGNTGELFF
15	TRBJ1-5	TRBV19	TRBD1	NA	TGTGCCAGTAGTATCTCCGGGACAGCGACTCAGCCCCAGCATTTT	CASSISGTATQPQHF
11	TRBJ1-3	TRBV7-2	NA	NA	TGTGCCAGCAGCCCTGGAAACACCATATATTTT	CASSPGNTIYF
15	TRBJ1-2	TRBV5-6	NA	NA	TGTGCCAGCAGCTTGGGCGGCCCAAGAGGGACGGTCAACACCTTC	CASSLGGPRGTVNTF
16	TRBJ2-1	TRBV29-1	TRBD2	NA	TGCAGCGTTGTCCCCAACGCGGGAGTCTCCTACAATGAGCAGTTCTTC	CSVVPNAGVSYNEQFF
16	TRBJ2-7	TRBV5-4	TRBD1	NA	TGTGCCAGCAGTCCATCTCTGACAGGGGCGGGGAACGAGCAGTACTTC	CASSPSLTGAGNEQYF
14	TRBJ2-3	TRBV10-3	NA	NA	TGTGCCATCAGTTTGACATCGGGCACAGATACGCAGTATTTT	CAISLTSGTDTQYF
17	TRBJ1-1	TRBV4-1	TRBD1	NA	TGCGCCAGCAGCCAAGGGGTTGGGACAGGGTATCACACTGAAGCTTTCTTT	CASSQGVGTGYHTEAFF
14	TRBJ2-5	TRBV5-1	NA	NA	TGCGCCAGCAGCTTATTCACAGGCCAAGAGACCCAGTACTTC	CASSLFTGQETQYF
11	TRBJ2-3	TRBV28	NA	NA	TGTGCCAGCAGCCGACGGGATACGCAGTATTTT	CASSRRDTQYF
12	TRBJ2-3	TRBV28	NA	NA	TGTGCCAGCAGTGCACCGTGGGATACGCAGTATTTT	CASSAPWDTQYF
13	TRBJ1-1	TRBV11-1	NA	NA	TGTGCCAGCAGCCCTAGGGGGGGCACTGAAGCTTTCTTT	CASSPRGGTEAFF
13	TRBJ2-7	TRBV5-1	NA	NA	TGCGCCAGCAGCTTGGAGGGACTTAACGAGCAGTACTTC	CASSLEGLNEQYF
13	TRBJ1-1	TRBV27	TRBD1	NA	TGTGCCAGTTGGACAGGGGCGTACACTGAAGCTTTCTTT	CASWTGAYTEAFF
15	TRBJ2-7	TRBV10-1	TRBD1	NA	TGCGCCAGCAGTGAGTCTGGGACAGGGGAAAGGGAGCAGTACTTC	CASSESGTGEREQYF
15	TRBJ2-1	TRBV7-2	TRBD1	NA	TGTGCCAGCAAACAAACCGGGACAGACTACAATGAGCAGTTCTTC	CASKQTGTDYNEQFF
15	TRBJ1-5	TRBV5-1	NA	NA	TGCGCCAGCAGCTTGGACAGGGCCGCGGGTCAGCCCCAGCATTTT	CASSLDRAAGQPQHF
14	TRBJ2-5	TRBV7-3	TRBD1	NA	TGTGCCAGCAGCCCTACAGGGGGCAGAGAGACCCAGTACTTC	CASSPTGGRETQYF
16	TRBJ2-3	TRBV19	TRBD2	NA	TGTGCCAGTAGTTCTAGCGGGAGGGCAGGAGGGGATACGCAGTATTTT	CASSSSGRAGGDTQYF
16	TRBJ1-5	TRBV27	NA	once	TGTGCCAGCAGTAAAAAGACAGGAGCTAGCAATCAGCCCCAGCATTTT	CASSKKTGASNQPQHF
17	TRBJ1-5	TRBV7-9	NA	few	TGTGCCAGCAGCTTAGGTACCGGCAGGGTCGGTAATCAGCCCCAGCATTTT	CASSLGTGRVGNQPQHF
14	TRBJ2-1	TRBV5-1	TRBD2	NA	TGCGCCAGCAAACTAGCGGAATACTACAATGAGCAGTTCTTC	CASKLAEYYNEQFF
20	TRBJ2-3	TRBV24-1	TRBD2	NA	TGTGCCACCAGTGATATTCGACTAGCGGACCGCCTGACAGGCACAGATACGCAGTATTTT	CATSDIRLADRLTGTDTQYF
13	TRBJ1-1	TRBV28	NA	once	TGTGCTACAAAACATCAGGGGATTACTGAAGCTTTCTTT	CATKHQGITEAFF
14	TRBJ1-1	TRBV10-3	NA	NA	TGTGCCATCAGTGAGGTACAACTGAACACTGAAGCTTTCTTT	CAISEVQLNTEAFF
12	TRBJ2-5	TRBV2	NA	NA	TGTGCCAGCAGCTGGAACGGGGAGACCCAGTACTTC	CASSWNGETQYF
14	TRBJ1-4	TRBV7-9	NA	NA	TGTGCCAGCAGCACCAGGGTAACGAATGAAAAACTGTTTTTT	CASSTRVTNEKLFF
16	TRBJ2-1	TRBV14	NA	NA	TGTGCCAGCAGCCAAGTTCCGGCCTTGAACGGAGGTGAGCAGTTCTTC	CASSQVPALNGGEQFF
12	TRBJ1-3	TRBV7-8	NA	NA	TGTGCCAGCAGCTGGCCAGGAAACACCATATATTTT	CASSWPGNTIYF
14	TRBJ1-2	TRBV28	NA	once	TGTGCCAGCAGTCCTATTTATACTAACTATGGCTACACCTTC	CASSPIYTNYGYTF
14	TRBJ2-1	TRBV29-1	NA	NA	TGCAGCGTTCCCCCGGGAGACAGGGTCGGTGAGCAGTTCTTC	CSVPPGDRVGEQFF
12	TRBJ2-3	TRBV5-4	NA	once	TGTGCCAGCAGCTTAGGGGATAGTACGCAGTATTTT	CASSLGDSTQYF
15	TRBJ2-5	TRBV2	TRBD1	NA	TGTGCCAGCAGTGAGAGGGGCAGGGGGCAAGAGACCCAGTACTTC	CASSERGRGQETQYF
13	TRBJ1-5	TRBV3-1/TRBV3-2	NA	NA	TGTGCCAGCAGCCAAGATTCCAGTCAGCCCCAGCATTTT	CASSQDSSQPQHF
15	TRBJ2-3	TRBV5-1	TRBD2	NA	TGCGCCAGCAGCTTGGGACTAGCGGGGACAGATACGCAGTATTTT	CASSLGLAGTDTQYF
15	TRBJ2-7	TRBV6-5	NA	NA	TGTGCCAGCAGTTACTCACCCCAGCTCTCCTACGAGCAGTACTTC	CASSYSPQLSYEQYF
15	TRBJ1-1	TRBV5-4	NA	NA	TGTGCCAGCAGCCCATCGGGACCGTCGAACACTGAAGCTTTCTTT	CASSPSGPSNTEAFF
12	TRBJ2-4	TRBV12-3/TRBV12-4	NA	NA	TGTGCCAGCACCATTACGAGGGACATTCAGTACTTC	CASTITRDIQYF
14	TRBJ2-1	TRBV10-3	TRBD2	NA	TGTGCCATCAGTGAGAGGGAGGGGTTATATGAGCAGTTCTTC	CAISEREGLYEQFF
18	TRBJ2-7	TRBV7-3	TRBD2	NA	TGCGCCAGCGACTGGGGGGAGGGCGCCGGGAGCAGTTTGGGCGAGCAGTACTTC	CASDWGEGAGSSLGEQYF
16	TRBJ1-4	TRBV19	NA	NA	TGTGCCAGTAGTATTTGGACGGGCGCAACTAATGAAAAACTGTTTTTT	CASSIWTGATNEKLFF
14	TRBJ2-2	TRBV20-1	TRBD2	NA	TGCAGTGCTAGTCTTCTAGCGGGCACCGGGGAGCTGTTTTTT	CSASLLAGTGELFF
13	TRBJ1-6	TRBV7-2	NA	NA	TGTGCCAGCAGCTTAGCTGGTAATTCACCCCTCCACTTT	CASSLAGNSPLHF